This T cell receptor (beta chain) was identified during a study of cytomegalovirus exposure and HLA in healthy donors. About the research overall: Previous work identified 120 million or so unique TCR beta sequences from about 179 million T cells. Whole-study findings and limits: A later analysis showed TCR association rates differing by HLA locus, peaking at DRB1 and lowest at HLA-C.

A remark on this clone: Its antigen is unidentified.

The PCR ran on 60 Vbeta and 13 Jbeta primers. Original data processing: About 11 million shared chains were among the roughly 78 million unique TCR beta chains that a later analysis counted. TCRdb's copy holds only in-frame clones and misses some; the assay was immunoSEQ multiplex PCR. V, J and clone size derive from that table, while D and trimming were established from the DNA sequence. The sample shows 95,000 to 150,000 clones, around four fifths of them seen only once. Trimming pared 0 bases from V and 1 base from J, leaving 16 bases between. Germline CDR1 reads LGHNA; CDR2 reads YNFKEQ. This CDR3 region has 17 residues.

Sequenced material: PBMCs. The clonotype comes from a man between 60 and 75 years old in good health and CMV-seropositive. This chain connects TRBV4-2 to TRBJ2-7; tentatively, D is TRBD2 (6 bases). The CDR3 is CASSQEGARDSSYEQYF. The CDR3 nucleotides are TGTGCCAGCAGCCAAGAAGGGGCCAGGGACTCTTCCTACGAGCAGTACTTC.